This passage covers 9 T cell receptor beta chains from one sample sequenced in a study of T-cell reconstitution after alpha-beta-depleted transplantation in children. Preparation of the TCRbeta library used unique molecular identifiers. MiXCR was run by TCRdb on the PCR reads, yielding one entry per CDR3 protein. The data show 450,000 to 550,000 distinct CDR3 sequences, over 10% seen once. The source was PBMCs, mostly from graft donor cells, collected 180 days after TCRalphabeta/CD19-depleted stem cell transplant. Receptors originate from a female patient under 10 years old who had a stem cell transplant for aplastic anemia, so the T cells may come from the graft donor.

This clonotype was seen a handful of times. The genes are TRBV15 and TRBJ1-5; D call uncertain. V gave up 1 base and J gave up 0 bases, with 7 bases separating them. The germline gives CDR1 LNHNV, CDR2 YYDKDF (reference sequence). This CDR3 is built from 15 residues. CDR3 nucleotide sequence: TGTGCCACCAGCAGAGGAGCGTTTAGCAATCAGCCCCAGCATTTT. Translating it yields CATSRGAFSNQPQHF.

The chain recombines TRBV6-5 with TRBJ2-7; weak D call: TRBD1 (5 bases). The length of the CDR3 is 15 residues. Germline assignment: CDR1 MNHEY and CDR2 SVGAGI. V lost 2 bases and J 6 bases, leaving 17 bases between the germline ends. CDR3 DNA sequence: TGTGCCAGCAGTTACGGGGAACTCCCTGGGGCCGAGCAGTACTTC. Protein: CASSYGELPGAEQYF.

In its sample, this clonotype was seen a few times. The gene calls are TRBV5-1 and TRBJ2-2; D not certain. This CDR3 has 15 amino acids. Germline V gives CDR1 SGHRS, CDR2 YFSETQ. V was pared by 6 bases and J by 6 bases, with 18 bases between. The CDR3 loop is CASTPKDGLAGELFF. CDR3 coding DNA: TGCGCCAGCACCCCAAAGGACGGGCTAGCCGGGGAGCTGTTTTTT.

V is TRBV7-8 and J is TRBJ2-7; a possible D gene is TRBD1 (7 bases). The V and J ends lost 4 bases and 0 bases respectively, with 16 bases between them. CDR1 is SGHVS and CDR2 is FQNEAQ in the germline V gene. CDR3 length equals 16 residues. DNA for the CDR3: TGTGCCAGCAGCTGGGTCGCGGGACAGAGCTCCTACGAGCAGTACTTC. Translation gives CASSWVAGQSSYEQYF.

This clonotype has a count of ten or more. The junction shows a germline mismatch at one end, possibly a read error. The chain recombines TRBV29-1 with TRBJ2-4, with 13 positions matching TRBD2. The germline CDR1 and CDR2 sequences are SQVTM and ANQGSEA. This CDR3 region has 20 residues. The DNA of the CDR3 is TGCAGCGCTGAACGGGAACTAGCGGGAGGGCCAAGGCAGGCCAAAAACATTCAGTACTTC. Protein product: CSAERELAGGPRQAKNIQYF.

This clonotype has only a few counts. CDR3 DNA: TGTGCCAGCAGCGTCGATACAGGGTCCTACGAGCAGTACGTC. Translated, it gives CASSVDTGSYEQYV. The V and J genes are TRBV7-2 and TRBJ2-7; D possibly corresponds to TRBD1 (6 bases). Trimming stripped 5 bases from V and 1 base from J, with 12 bases between. Germline assignment: CDR1 SGHTA and CDR2 FQGNSA. This CDR3 comprises 14 residues.

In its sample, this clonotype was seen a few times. CDR3 sequence (DNA): TGCGCCAGCAGTTGGGGTGACAGGGACAATTCACCCCTCCACTTT. It specifies CASSWGDRDNSPLHF. The chain carries TRBV5-1 and TRBJ1-6; 7 bases map to TRBD1. Germline V gene lookup returns CDR1 SGHRS and CDR2 YFSETQ. The trim removed 5 bases at V and 7 bases at J, leaving 9 bases unmatched. This CDR3 is 15 amino acids long.

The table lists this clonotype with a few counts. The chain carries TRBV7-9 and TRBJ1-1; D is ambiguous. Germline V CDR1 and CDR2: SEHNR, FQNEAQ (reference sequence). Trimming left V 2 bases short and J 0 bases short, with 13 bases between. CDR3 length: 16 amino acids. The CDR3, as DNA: TGTGCCAGCAGCTTATTTCCCAGGAGGATGAACACTGAAGCTTTCTTT. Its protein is CASSLFPRRMNTEAFF.

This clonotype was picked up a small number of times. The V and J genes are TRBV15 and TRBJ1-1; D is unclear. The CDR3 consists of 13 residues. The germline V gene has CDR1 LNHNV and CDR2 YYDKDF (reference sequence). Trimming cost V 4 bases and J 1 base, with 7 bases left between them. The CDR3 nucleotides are TGTGCCACCAGCACGGGGTGGAACACTGAAGCTTTCTTT. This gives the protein CATSTGWNTEAFF.